This TCR beta chain is drawn from a study of intratumoral heterogeneity in liver cancer. Regarding the research as a whole: Across the full roughly 14-patient cohort, most patients were male and a median age of approximately 63 years was recorded. RNA-seq, DNA sequencing, TCR-seq and SNP array data from multiple regions of hepatocellular carcinoma specimens were combined in the study to investigate intratumor heterogeneity. The overall cohort comprised 70 to 75 multiregional samples from 14 HCC patients, with 50 or so tumoral and approximately 20 adjacent nontumoral regions.

V lost 4 bases and J lost 7 bases, and the count of bases not matched to a germline gene is 9. The CDR3, from cysteine to phenylalanine, totals 15 residues. Only the CDR3 part of the read is kept: 45 bases, read in frame from the first base. CDR1 and CDR2, looked up from the germline V gene, are MDHEN and SYDVKM. The full study reports these points: Limitations acknowledged by the authors included a relatively low number of patients and under-sampled representation of tumor-infiltrating lymphocytes.

Early-stage hepatocellular carcinoma was present in all patients, and no therapy was administered to any patient before surgical resection. The sampled areas showed no macroscopic signs of necrosis or hemorrhage. In a couple of patients, TCR sequencing (ImmunoSeq) was performed on multiple regions. Frozen resection tissue samples were collected at least 1 cm apart from each other. Samples with the label N were taken from nontumoral liver tissue next to the tumor. Genomic DNA was isolated from bulk tissue with the DNeasy blood and tissue kit. To note about this clone: What this receptor recognizes is not known. Per-base quality was not reported, and no clone a single base away is much larger than it.

Using the immunoSEQ assay, the TCR beta chain CDR3 regions were sequenced from genomic DNA. Rearranged VDJ segments were amplified with primers that anneal to V and J segments. Per the authors' processing: The ImmunoSeq Analyzer software was used to compute clonality and richness metrics. Clones with differential abundance between regions were identified with Fisher's exact test combined with a beta-binomial method for additional stringency. In TCRdb, the immuneACCESS table is reduced to in-frame sequences with V and J assigned. These tables do not hold every clone; where another copy was compared, an unresolved V gene accounts for under half, and the others remain unexplained. The V and J calls and clone size come from that table; D and trimming were worked out from the DNA. In this sample the table shows just over 20,000 clones, just under 75% of which occur a single time. The ten largest clones take up about a sixth of the sample.

The chain employs TRBV28 and TRBJ1-4, and 7 junctional nucleotides match TRBD1. The sequences come from tumor-adjacent normal tissue, collected before any cancer treatment. The TCR was taken from a woman aged 70 to 79 with hepatocellular carcinoma. The CDR3 is CASSSPGGMGEKLFF. The DNA is TGTGCCAGCAGTTCCCCAGGGGGAATGGGTGAAAAACTGTTTTTT.